Listed here are 9 T cell receptor beta chains from one sample, sequenced in a study of OX40 agonist ivuxolimab in advanced cancers. The data were produced by immunoSEQ multiplex PCR, yet TCRdb's version contains in-frame clones alone and is incomplete. The table lists some 72,000 clones, approximately 90% of them singletons. The sequences come from CD4+ or CD8+ T cells sorted from blood, collected in a trial of the OX40 agonist ivuxolimab. The receptor source for this set is an adult with an advanced solid tumor such as melanoma, head and neck, liver or kidney cancer.

This chain links TRBV11-2 with TRBJ2-3; no reliable D call. The V end lost 2 bases, the J end lost 4 bases, and 10 bases lay between the germline ends. CDR1 SGHAT and CDR2 FQNNGV come from the germline V gene. The CDR3 has 14 residues. The CDR3 bases are TGTGCCAGCAGCTTAATGCCGGGTGCAGATACGCAGTATTTT. Protein sequence: CASSLMPGADTQYF.

The chain links TRBV10-3 to TRBJ2-7; 7 bases agree with TRBD2. The junction had 8 bases not matched to a gene; V was cut back by 4 bases and J by 2 bases. The CDR3 totals 15 residues. Germline V gene sequence: CDR1 ENHRY, CDR2 SYGVKD. The DNA of the CDR3 is TGTGCCATCAGTGGCCGCGGGAGTTCGGCCTACGAGCAGTACTTC. Its translation: CAISGRGSSAYEQYF.

This clone was found a few times. The gene calls are TRBV6-5 and TRBJ1-1; TRBD1 aligns across 10 bases. The CDR3 covers 14 residues. V shed 5 bases and J 5 bases; nucleotides not matched to a gene: 5. The germline V gene encodes CDR1 MNHEY and CDR2 SVGAGI. CDR3 in amino acids: CASSLRDRGTEAFF. In nucleotides, the CDR3 is TGTGCCAGCAGTCTCCGGGACAGGGGTACTGAAGCTTTCTTT.

This clone has just one count. The rearrangement joins TRBV28 to TRBJ2-3, with D possibly being TRBD2 (6 bases). The CDR3 contains 14 residues. Germline V gives CDR1 MDHEN, CDR2 SYDVKM. V lost 8 bases, J lost 0 bases, and 12 bases lay in between. The CDR3 reads CASWAGPSTDTQYF. In DNA, the CDR3 is TGTGCCAGCTGGGCGGGACCGAGCACAGATACGCAGTATTTT.

CDR3 sequence reads: CASSLAGGYEQYF. CDR3 sequence (DNA): TGTGCCAGCAGTTTGGCGGGGGGCTACGAGCAGTACTTC. This chain uses TRBV28 with TRBJ2-7, with 8 nucleotides matching TRBD2. Germline values: CDR1 MDHEN, CDR2 SYDVKM. V shed 3 bases, J shed 3 bases, and the junction held 1 base outside the gene matches. The CDR3 contains 13 residues.

The J gene is TRBJ2-5, the V gene TRBV6-1, with 10 bases identical to TRBD2. Germline V gene sequence: CDR1 MNHNS, CDR2 SASEGT. The CDR3 consists of 16 residues. The V segment lost 3 bases and the J segment 1 base; nucleotides outside the gene matches: 5. The CDR3 sequence: CASSDVASGGQETQYF. The CDR3 DNA is TGTGCCAGCAGTGATGTGGCTAGCGGGGGCCAAGAGACCCAGTACTTC.

The rearrangement joins TRBV5-6 to TRBJ2-2; TRBD1 is a possible D gene (5 bases). The CDR3 loop spans 16 amino acids. V lost 2 bases, J lost 4 bases, and 15 bases lay in between. Germline CDR1 and CDR2: SGHDT and YYEEEE. CDR3 loop: CASSFGLRGTTGELFF. As DNA, the CDR3 is TGTGCCAGCAGCTTTGGGCTTAGGGGAACCACCGGGGAGCTGTTTTTT. Full variable domain (missing parts from reference TRBV5-6 and TRBJ2-2): DAGVTQSPTHLIKTRGQQVTLRCSPKSGHDTVSWYQQALGQGPQFIFQYYEEEERQRGNFPDRFSGHQFPNYSSELNVNALLLGDSALYLCASSFGLRGTTGELFFGEGSRLTVL.

The chain links TRBV30 to TRBJ1-2; D perhaps matches TRBD1 (5 bases). CDR1 and CDR2 (germline): GTSNPN, SVGIG (reference sequence). Trimming took 0 bases from V and 3 from J, leaving 8 bases between them. The CDR3 length is 13 residues. The DNA for the CDR3 is TGTGCCTGGAGTGTTCGGGACTACTATGGCTACACCTTC. It translates to CAWSVRDYYGYTF.

The chain recombines TRBV30 with TRBJ1-2; D is unclear. The germline gives CDR1 GTSNPN, CDR2 SVGIG (reference sequence). V lost 4 bases to trimming and J lost 2 bases, with 11 bases between them. The CDR3 covers 13 residues. CDR3 coding DNA: TGTGCCTGGACGAACTTGCTCAACTATGGCTACACCTTC. As protein: CAWTNLLNYGYTF.